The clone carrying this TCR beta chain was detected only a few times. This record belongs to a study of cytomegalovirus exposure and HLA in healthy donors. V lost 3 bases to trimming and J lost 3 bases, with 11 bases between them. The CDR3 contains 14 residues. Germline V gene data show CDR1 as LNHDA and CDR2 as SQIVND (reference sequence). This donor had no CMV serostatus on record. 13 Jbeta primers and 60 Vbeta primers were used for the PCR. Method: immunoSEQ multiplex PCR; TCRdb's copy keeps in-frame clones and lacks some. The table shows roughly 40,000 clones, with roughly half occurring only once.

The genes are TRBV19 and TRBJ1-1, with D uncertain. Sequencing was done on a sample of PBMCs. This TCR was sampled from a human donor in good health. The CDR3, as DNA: TGTGCCAGTAGTATCCAAGAGCGGGACACTGAAGCTTTCTTT. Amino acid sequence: CASSIQERDTEAFF.